These 7 T cell receptor beta chains were all obtained from the same sample, sequenced in a study of blood T cell repertoires in COVID-19. Method: immunoSEQ multiplex PCR; TCRdb's copy keeps in-frame clones and lacks some. The sample holds about 160,000 clones, under 85% seen once. Sequencing was done on a sample of peripheral blood. These receptors were taken from a man in his 70s with acute or convalescent COVID-19.

The rearrangement joins TRBV6-5 to TRBJ1-1; D not resolved. V was cut by 5 bases and J by 5 bases, with 12 bases left in between. Germline V gene data show CDR1 as MNHEY and CDR2 as SVGAGI. This CDR3 has 13 residues. The CDR3 loop is CASSRKGGTEAFF. The CDR3 DNA sequence: TGTGCCAGCAGTCGCAAGGGAGGAACTGAAGCTTTCTTT.

The gene calls are TRBV28 and TRBJ1-3; 7 nucleotides agree with TRBD1. V was pared by 6 bases and J by 3 bases, with 11 bases of the junction left unmatched. The CDR3 length is 16 residues. Per the germline V gene, CDR1 is MDHEN and CDR2 is SYDVKM. CDR3 loop: CASSPQGRRLGNTIYF. In DNA, the CDR3 is TGTGCCAGCAGCCCACAGGGGCGCAGACTTGGAAACACCATATATTTT.

This chain links TRBV4-1 with TRBJ2-1; 11 nucleotides agree with TRBD2. The germline V gene encodes CDR1 MGHRA and CDR2 YSYEKL. V was clipped by 0 bases and J by 9 bases; unmatched bases: 10. This CDR3 has 17 residues. CDR3 amino acids: CASSQDKVAGGLGEQFF. CDR3 sequence (DNA): TGCGCCAGCAGCCAAGATAAGGTAGCGGGGGGGCTCGGTGAGCAGTTCTTC.

This clone appeared a few times. The chain is built from TRBV5-1 and TRBJ1-2, with 8 bases that match TRBD1. V lost 1 base to trimming and J lost 7 bases; unmatched junction nucleotides: 6. The CDR3 has 14 amino acids. Germline-derived CDR1 and CDR2 are SGHRS and YFSETQ. CDR3 nucleotides: TGCGCCAGCAGCTTGCCCTCCGACAGGGGTGGCTACACCTTC. Protein sequence: CASSLPSDRGGYTF.

This sequence joins TRBV9 and TRBJ2-1, with D possibly TRBD2 on 6 matching bases. Trimming left V 4 bases short and J 0 bases short, with 14 bases between. This CDR3 is 16 amino acids long. Germline V gene sequence: CDR1 SGDLS, CDR2 YYNGEE. The CDR3 reads CASSPGLTHSYNEQFF. CDR3 nucleotides: TGTGCCAGCAGCCCAGGACTAACTCACTCCTACAATGAGCAGTTCTTC. Full variable domain (missing parts from reference TRBV9 and TRBJ2-1): DSGVTQTPKHLITATGQRVTLRCSPRSGDLSVYWYQQSLDQGLQFLIQYYNGEERAKGNILERFSAQQFPDLHSELNLSSLELGDSALYFCASSPGLTHSYNEQFFGPGTRLTVL.

The gene calls are TRBV10-3 and TRBJ1-2, with D perhaps TRBD1 (6 bases). Trimming took off 6 bases at V and 7 bases at J, with 15 bases between the two ends. This CDR3 has 13 amino acids. Germline V gene sequence: CDR1 ENHRY, CDR2 SYGVKD. Here the CDR3 DNA reads TGTGCCATCAGGACGGACAGCCTCCTTGGCTACACCTTC. It codes for CAIRTDSLLGYTF.

The chain couples TRBV20-1 to TRBJ2-2, with TRBD1 matching over 9 bases. Unmatched junction bases numbered 10, after V lost 6 bases and J lost 5 bases. This CDR3 region has 15 residues. The germline V gene encodes CDR1 DFQATT and CDR2 SNEGSKA (reference sequence). CDR3 coding DNA: TGCAGTGCCAGTAGGACAGGGGCTATTACCGGGGAGCTGTTTTTT. It specifies CSASRTGAITGELFF.